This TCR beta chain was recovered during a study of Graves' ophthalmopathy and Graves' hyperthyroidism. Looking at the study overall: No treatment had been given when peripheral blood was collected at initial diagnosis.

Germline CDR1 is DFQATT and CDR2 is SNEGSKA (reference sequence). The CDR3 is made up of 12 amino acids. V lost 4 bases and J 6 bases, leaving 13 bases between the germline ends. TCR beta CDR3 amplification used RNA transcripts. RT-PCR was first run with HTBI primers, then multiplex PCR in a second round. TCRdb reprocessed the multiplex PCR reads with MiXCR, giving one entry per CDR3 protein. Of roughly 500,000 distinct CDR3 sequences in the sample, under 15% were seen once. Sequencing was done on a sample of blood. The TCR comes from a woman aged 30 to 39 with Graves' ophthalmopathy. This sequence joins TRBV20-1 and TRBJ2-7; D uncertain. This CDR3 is CSATESAAEQYF. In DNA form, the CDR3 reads TGCAGTGCTACCGAATCGGCCGCCGAGCAGTACTTC.